These 30 T cell receptor beta chains share one sample of origin, sequenced in a study of blood T cell repertoires in COVID-19. Sequencing was performed with immunoSEQ multiplex PCR; in TCRdb, only in-frame clones are kept and a portion is missing. Here the sample spans about 64,000 clones, 85% to 90% being singletons. The sample taken for sequencing was peripheral blood. The receptors were gathered from a man in his fifties or sixties with active COVID-19.

The gene calls are TRBV10-3 and TRBJ1-1, with 8 bases fitting TRBD1. The J segment lost 7 bases and the V segment lost 2 bases, leaving 6 bases of the junction unmatched. The V gene's germline CDR1 is ENHRY and CDR2 SYGVKD. The CDR3 contains 14 residues. The CDR3 region is CAISETGGDSEAFF. The CDR3 bases are TGTGCCATCAGTGAGACAGGGGGGGATAGTGAAGCTTTCTTT.

This clone was counted a few times. The chain links TRBV29-1 to TRBJ1-5; 8 bases align to TRBD1. Trimming at V came to 6 bases and at J to 4 bases, leaving 2 bases not matched to a gene. Per germline, CDR1 SQVTM and CDR2 ANQGSEA. The CDR3 spans 12 residues. CDR3: CSVRQGNQPQHF. The CDR3 DNA follows: TGCAGCGTACGACAGGGGAATCAGCCCCAGCATTTT. The full variable domain, completed using reference TRBV29-1 and TRBJ1-5, is SAVISQKPSRDICQRGTSLTIQCQVDSQVTMMFWYRQQPGQSLTLIATANQGSEATYESGFVIDKFPISRPNLTFSTLTVSNMSPEDSSIYLCSVRQGNQPQHFGDGTRLSIL.

V gene TRBV29-1 combines with J gene TRBJ2-7, with D possibly matching TRBD1 (5 bases). This CDR3 spans 13 amino acids. Looked up from germline, CDR1 is SQVTM and CDR2 is ANQGSEA. V gave up 1 base and J gave up 3 bases, with 10 bases separating them. This CDR3 reads CSVEVEDSYEQYF. For the CDR3, the DNA is TGCAGCGTTGAAGTGGAAGACAGCTACGAGCAGTACTTC.

This clone appeared a single time. The V gene is TRBV7-2, the J gene TRBJ2-4; TRBD1 might be the D (5 bases). The CDR3 totals 16 residues. Germline V CDR1 and CDR2: SGHTA, FQGNSA. With 1 base removed from V and 6 bases from J, the gap between germline ends came to 16 bases. For the CDR3, the DNA is TGTGCCAGCAGCTTAGAAGGACACCCATCAGGAAACATTCAGTACTTC. It codes for CASSLEGHPSGNIQYF.

In the case of this clone: A far more abundant clone sits one base away, making this likely a read error. The sample contains more than one DNA sequence encoding this CDR3. The V and J genes are TRBV5-1 and TRBJ1-2, with D maybe TRBD1 (5 bases). CDR1 is SGHRS, CDR2 YFSETQ, per germline. This CDR3 comprises 13 residues. CDR3 DNA: TGCGCCCGCAGGTCGGGGGGGGGCTATGGCTACACCTTC. Amino acids: CARRSGGGYGYTF.

The chain uses TRBV27 and TRBJ1-4; possibly TRBD1 for D (6 bases). The V gene lost 6 bases and the J gene lost 2 bases, with 13 bases spanning the gap. The CDR3 extends over 15 amino acids. Germline loops: CDR1 MNHEY, CDR2 SMNVEV (reference sequence). CDR3 protein: CASSTRDMTNEKLFF. The CDR3 DNA follows: TGTGCCAGCAGCACCCGGGACATGACTAATGAAAAACTGTTTTTT.

The CDR3 protein is CASSLGPGLPYNEQFF. DNA of the CDR3: TGCGCCAGCAGCTTGGGGCCGGGACTACCTTACAATGAGCAGTTCTTC. The chain combines TRBV5-1 with TRBJ2-1; 7 bases are a match to TRBD2. The ends lost 0 bases at V and 4 bases at J; junction bases unmatched: 7. From germline, CDR1 is SGHRS and CDR2 YFSETQ. The CDR3 runs to 16 residues.

V gene TRBV7-9 combines with J gene TRBJ1-5; no definite D call. The germline V and J ends were trimmed by 4 bases and 5 bases, with 9 bases remaining between them. This CDR3 has 13 residues. Germline values: CDR1 SEHNR, CDR2 FQNEAQ (reference sequence). For the CDR3, the DNA is TGTGCCAGCAGCTCACGCGGGTATCAGCCCCAGCATTTT. Amino acids: CASSSRGYQPQHF.

This chain joins TRBV28 and TRBJ2-6; D may be TRBD1 (6 bases). The CDR3 covers 16 residues. Germline V gene data show CDR1 as MDHEN and CDR2 as SYDVKM. The V gene lost 8 bases and the J gene lost 4 bases, with 18 bases spanning the gap. The CDR3 sequence: CASRQGGSGGANVLTF. Here the CDR3 DNA reads TGTGCCAGCCGACAAGGGGGATCGGGCGGGGCCAACGTCCTGACTTTC.

The chain is built from TRBV18 and TRBJ1-6; D is ambiguous. The CDR3 covers 18 residues. In germline, CDR1 is KGHSH, CDR2 LQKENI. With 1 base removed from V and 7 bases from J, the gap between germline ends came to 20 bases. CDR3 protein: CASSPRGTDLGRNSPLHF. The CDR3 DNA follows: TGTGCCAGCTCACCACGAGGTACTGACCTTGGGAGAAATTCACCCCTCCACTTT.

The rearrangement links TRBV11-1 to TRBJ2-7; a possible D gene is TRBD1 (5 bases). V was pared by 5 bases and J by 4 bases, with 18 bases between. The germline V gene has CDR1 SGHAT and CDR2 FQDESV (reference sequence). The CDR3 spans 15 residues. DNA for the CDR3: TGTGCCAGCAGCGGACGGTGGGGCAGGGCATACGAGCAGTACTTC. Residues: CASSGRWGRAYEQYF.

This clone has a single count. The rearrangement joins TRBV5-8 to TRBJ2-3; D might be TRBD2 (5 bases). Germline V lookup: CDR1 SGHTS, CDR2 YDEGEE. The CDR3 consists of 15 residues. V was clipped by 0 bases and J by 5 bases, with 13 bases between them. This chain's CDR3 is CASSLGSDMGDTQYF. As DNA, the CDR3 is TGTGCCAGCAGCTTGGGTAGCGACATGGGAGATACGCAGTATTTT.

The chain is built from TRBV6-2 or TRBV6-3 and TRBJ2-7; 7 nucleotides line up with TRBD1. Germline CDR1 reads MNHEY; CDR2 reads SVGEGT. The CDR3 is 14 residues long. J gave up 4 bases and V 4 bases, and 7 bases lay outside the gene matches. The CDR3 DNA is TGTGCCAGCAGTTGGGGACAGAAAGATTACGAGCAGTACTTC. It translates to CASSWGQKDYEQYF.

The rearrangement uses TRBV19 and TRBJ2-1; 7 bases fit TRBD1. CDR1 is LNHDA, CDR2 SQIVND, per germline (reference sequence). This CDR3 contains 15 residues. The junction had 11 bases not matched to a gene; V was cut back by 5 bases and J by 7 bases. The CDR3 DNA follows: TGTGCCAGTAGTGTGACAGGGTCGAGGGAGAATGAGCAGTTCTTC. This sequence encodes CASSVTGSRENEQFF.

This clone has only one observation. Here the CDR3 reads CALKRGGGETQYF. CDR3 nucleotides: TGTGCCCTGAAGCGCGGGGGCGGAGAGACCCAGTACTTC. The chain links TRBV7-7 to TRBJ2-5; D perhaps matches TRBD2 (7 bases). The CDR3 consists of 13 residues. Germline values: CDR1 SSHAT, CDR2 FNYEAQ (reference sequence). V lost 11 bases to trimming and J lost 4 bases, with 17 bases between them.

The rearrangement uses TRBV3-1 (or the pseudogene TRBV3-2) and TRBJ1-2, with 9 bases lining up with TRBD1. J gave up 5 bases and V 0 bases, and 1 base lay outside the gene matches. The CDR3 is made up of 14 amino acids. Germline V gene lookup returns CDR1 LGHDT and CDR2 YNNKEL (reference sequence). Written as DNA, the CDR3 is TGTGCCAGCAGCCAAGAGGGACAGGGATATGGCTACACCTTC. This codes for CASSQEGQGYGYTF.

The rearrangement uses TRBV7-2 and TRBJ2-7; 9 positions match TRBD2. V dropped 5 bases and J dropped 9; count of bases not matched to a gene: 14. The CDR3 has 15 residues. The V gene's germline CDR1 is SGHTA and CDR2 FQGNSA. The CDR3 nucleotides are TGTGCCAGCAGCGTTAACCGCGGGACTAGCAAAGCGCAGTACTTC. This sequence encodes CASSVNRGTSKAQYF. The full variable domain, completed using reference TRBV7-2 and TRBJ2-7, is GAGVSQSPSNKVTEKGKDVELRCDPISGHTALYWYRQSLGQGLEFLIYFQGNSAPDKSGLPSDRFSAERTGGSVSTLTIQRTQQEDSAVYLCASSVNRGTSKAQYFGPGTRLTVT.

To note about this clone: At one end, the junction sequence differs from germline, possibly due to a read error. The V and J genes are TRBV6-5 and TRBJ1-1, with D uncertain. This CDR3 contains 13 residues. The germline CDR1 and CDR2 sequences are MNHEY and SVGAGI. The CDR3 reads CASSSSGITSLVF. CDR3 in DNA: TGTGCCAGCAGCTCCTCGGGGATAACGTCCCTTGTGTTT.

The gene calls are TRBV5-1 and TRBJ1-4; a weak D match, TRBD1 (5 bases). There are 15 residues in the CDR3. V lost 0 bases and J 4 bases, leaving 10 bases between the germline ends. Germline V gene lookup returns CDR1 SGHRS and CDR2 YFSETQ. The chain's CDR3 is CASSLGLQDNEKLFF. In DNA, the CDR3 is TGCGCCAGCAGCTTGGGGCTACAGGATAATGAAAAACTGTTTTTT. Combining the CDR3 with reference TRBV5-1 and TRBJ1-4 gives the whole variable domain KAGVTQTPRYLIKTRGQQVTLSCSPISGHRSVSWYQQTPGQGLQFLFEYFSETQRNKGNFPGRFSGRQFSNSRSEMNVSTLELGDSALYLCASSLGLQDNEKLFFGSGTQLSVL.

The chain joins TRBV5-1 to TRBJ1-5; D possibly corresponds to TRBD1 (6 bases). In germline, CDR1 is SGHRS, CDR2 YFSETQ. The CDR3 is 13 amino acids. Trimming took off 5 bases at V and 8 bases at J, with 14 bases between the two ends. CDR3 sequence: CASRKTGSEPQHF. CDR3 nucleotides: TGCGCCAGCAGGAAAACAGGGTCCGAGCCCCAGCATTTT.

The chain joins TRBV5-5 to TRBJ1-2, with TRBD1 as a possible D gene (5 bases). There are 16 residues in the CDR3. Germline CDR1 and CDR2: SGHKS and YYEKEE (reference sequence). Trimming cost V 5 bases and J 5 bases, with 22 bases left between them. CDR3 DNA sequence: TGTGCCAGCAGTTTGATGAGGTCGAACAGGCTTTATGGCTACACCTTC. Translating gives CASSLMRSNRLYGYTF.

V and J are TRBV5-1 and TRBJ1-2; TRBD1 matches 10 bases. The CDR3 is made up of 17 amino acids. Unmatched junction bases numbered 14, after V lost 4 bases and J lost 5 bases. Germline V gives CDR1 SGHRS, CDR2 YFSETQ. CDR3 amino acids: CASSQGQGRSSGYGYTF. The CDR3, as DNA: TGCGCCAGCAGCCAGGGACAGGGGCGATCCTCGGGGTATGGCTACACCTTC.

This chain uses TRBV3-1 (or the pseudogene TRBV3-2) with TRBJ2-1, with D unresolved. Germline V gives CDR1 LGHDT, CDR2 YNNKEL (reference sequence). Trimming pared 1 base from V and 1 base from J, leaving 14 bases between. The CDR3 runs 17 residues. The DNA of the CDR3 is TGTGCCAGCAGCCAAGGTCTAGGAAAGGAGTCCTACAATGAGCAGTTCTTC. Encoded protein: CASSQGLGKESYNEQFF.

The V call is TRBV7-3, the J call TRBJ2-3; D may be TRBD2 (5 bases). CDR1 and CDR2 (germline): SGHTA, FQGTGA. Trimming removed 5 bases at V and 0 bases at J, with 9 bases between. The length of the CDR3 is 14 residues. CDR3 in DNA: TGTGCCAGCAGCACACTAGTTAGCACAGATACGCAGTATTTT. Amino acid sequence: CASSTLVSTDTQYF.

The V gene is TRBV7-9, the J gene TRBJ2-7, with D hard to call. This CDR3 is built from 13 residues. In germline, CDR1 is SEHNR, CDR2 FQNEAQ (reference sequence). Trimming took off 4 bases at V and 6 bases at J, with 13 bases between the two ends. CDR3 coding DNA: TGTGCCAGCAGCTGGGCCAGGCTCGGCGAGCAGTACTTC. Its translation: CASSWARLGEQYF.

The rearrangement links TRBV15 to TRBJ1-6; D is undetermined. The CDR3 is 14 amino acids. Trimming shortened V by 0 bases and J by 7 bases, and 7 bases separated the two germline ends. Germline CDR1 reads LNHNV; CDR2 reads YYDKDF (reference sequence). The CDR3 sequence: CATSRDIRNSPLHF. The DNA for the CDR3 is TGTGCCACCAGCAGAGATATCAGGAATTCACCCCTCCACTTT.

The sample holds a few counts of this clone. The chain is built from TRBV13 and TRBJ1-6, with D unresolved. V was clipped by 5 bases and J by 8 bases, with 19 bases between them. The CDR3 consists of 16 residues. Per the germline V gene, CDR1 is PRHDT and CDR2 is FYEKMQ (reference sequence). CDR3 residues: CASSRPEEGGDSPLHF. Here the CDR3 DNA reads TGTGCCAGCAGCCGCCCCGAGGAGGGAGGCGATTCACCCCTCCACTTT.

The chain is built from TRBV6-6 and TRBJ1-5; D is unresolved. The CDR3 is 15 amino acids. Looked up from germline, CDR1 is MNHNY and CDR2 is SVGAGI (reference sequence). The germline V and J ends were trimmed by 0 bases and 4 bases, with 10 bases remaining between them. CDR3 region: CASSYSGGNNQPQHF. The CDR3 nucleotides are TGTGCCAGCAGTTACTCGGGAGGTAATAATCAGCCCCAGCATTTT.

As for this clone: Compared with germline, one end of the junction differs, possibly owing to a read error. V gene TRBV4-2 combines with J gene TRBJ2-1; TRBD2 might be the D (6 bases). Germline V CDR1 and CDR2: LGHNA, YNFKEQ. The CDR3 is 12 residues long. The CDR3 region is CASSQDMLACVF. In DNA, the CDR3 is TGTGCCAGCAGCCAAGATATGCTAGCGTGCGTCTTC.

This rearrangement joins TRBV27 to TRBJ2-5, with D perhaps matching TRBD2 (7 bases). The CDR3 covers 15 residues. Per the germline V gene, CDR1 is MNHEY and CDR2 is SMNVEV (reference sequence). Trimming removed 4 bases at V and 3 bases at J, with 15 bases between. The CDR3 loop reads CASSWGGAEEETQYF. The CDR3 nucleotides are TGTGCCAGCAGTTGGGGGGGGGCTGAGGAAGAGACCCAGTACTTC.